One and the same sample provided the 14 T cell receptor beta chains below, sequenced in a study of blood T cell repertoires in COVID-19. Assay: immunoSEQ multiplex PCR; the TCRdb copy retains only in-frame clones and omits some. Here the sample spans tens of thousands of clones, 88% being singletons. The specimen was peripheral blood. The source of these receptors is a man in his forties or fifties with active COVID-19.

This chain connects TRBV18 to TRBJ2-1; the D gene is possibly TRBD2 (5 bases). Germline CDR1 and CDR2: KGHSH and LQKENI. This CDR3 comprises 12 residues. V was shortened by 0 bases and J by 9 bases, with 6 bases between the two germline ends. The CDR3 is CASSPPGVEQFF. The CDR3 nucleotides read TGTGCCAGCTCACCACCGGGAGTTGAGCAGTTCTTC. Using reference TRBV18 and TRBJ2-1 for the parts outside the CDR3, the full variable domain is NAGVMQNPRHLVRRRGQEARLRCSPMKGHSHVYWYRQLPEEGLKFMVYLQKENIIDESGMPKERFSAEFPKEGPSILRIQQVVRGDSAAYFCASSPPGVEQFFGPGTRLTVL.

The V and J genes are TRBV6-4 and TRBJ1-5; D not resolved. Deletions cut 3 bases from V and 6 bases from J, with 9 bases between. Per the germline V gene, CDR1 is MRHNA and CDR2 is SNTAGT. The CDR3 length is 13 residues. This CDR3 is CASSELDGQPQHF. As DNA, the CDR3 is TGTGCCAGCAGTGAATTAGATGGTCAGCCCCAGCATTTT.

The chain couples TRBV5-1 to TRBJ1-2, with 7 bases that match TRBD1. Germline-derived CDR1 and CDR2 are SGHRS and YFSETQ. With 4 bases clipped from V and 8 bases from J, the junction kept 11 bases outside the gene matches. This CDR3 contains 14 residues. CDR3 DNA sequence: TGCGCCAGCAGCCCTAGGTGGCAGGGGGACGGCTACACCTTC. Translation gives CASSPRWQGDGYTF. Full variable domain (rest looked up from reference TRBV5-1 and TRBJ1-2): KAGVTQTPRYLIKTRGQQVTLSCSPISGHRSVSWYQQTPGQGLQFLFEYFSETQRNKGNFPGRFSGRQFSNSRSEMNVSTLELGDSALYLCASSPRWQGDGYTFGSGTRLTVV.

Only one count was recorded for this clone. The chain combines TRBV5-4 with TRBJ2-5; TRBD2 might be the D (6 bases). V was clipped by 4 bases and J by 3 bases, with 19 bases between them. The CDR3 loop spans 16 amino acids. Per the germline V gene, CDR1 is SGHNT and CDR2 is YYREEE (reference sequence). Written as DNA, the CDR3 is TGTGCCAGCAGCGGCGGGATTGGCGGAAGGAAAGAGACCCAGTACTTC. Translating it yields CASSGGIGGRKETQYF.

This clone was counted only a few times. This chain connects TRBV6-5 to TRBJ2-7; a possible D gene is TRBD1 (7 bases). The CDR3 is made up of 13 amino acids. Germline V gives CDR1 MNHEY, CDR2 SVGAGI. The V end was cut by 10 bases, the J end by 2 bases, with 15 bases between. The CDR3 DNA sequence: TGTGCCACTGCGGGACAGCTTACCTACGAGCAGTACTTC. Translated, it gives CATAGQLTYEQYF.

V is TRBV6-5 and J is TRBJ1-2; maybe TRBD1 (6 bases). The CDR3 covers 15 residues. The germline gives CDR1 MNHEY, CDR2 SVGAGI. V was shortened by 6 bases and J by 1 base, with 15 bases between the two germline ends. The CDR3 spells CASRPGQGLNYGYTF. In DNA form, the CDR3 reads TGTGCCAGCAGACCGGGGCAGGGGCTTAACTATGGCTACACCTTC.

This chain uses TRBV9 with TRBJ2-1, with 7 nucleotides matching TRBD2. The trim removed 1 base at V and 5 bases at J, leaving 6 bases unmatched. Germline CDR1 and CDR2: SGDLS and YYNGEE. The CDR3 is 15 residues long. The CDR3 DNA reads as TGTGCCAGCAGCGTAACCCTAGCGGCCCACAATGAGCAGTTCTTC. It yields the protein CASSVTLAAHNEQFF.

The rearrangement links TRBV5-1 to TRBJ2-1; TRBD2 aligns across 11 bases. Per the germline V gene, CDR1 is SGHRS and CDR2 is YFSETQ. Trimming at V came to 6 bases and at J to 6 bases, leaving 5 bases not matched to a gene. The CDR3 contains 14 residues. This CDR3 is CASNSGRASNEQFF. In DNA, the CDR3 is TGCGCCAGCAATAGCGGGAGGGCCAGCAATGAGCAGTTCTTC.

The chain joins TRBV9 to TRBJ2-3, with 8 bases lining up with TRBD2. The V segment lost 5 bases and the J segment 4 bases; nucleotides outside the gene matches: 9. This CDR3 is 15 amino acids long. Germline V gene data show CDR1 as SGDLS and CDR2 as YYNGEE. CDR3 region: CASRGPGLESDTQYF. The DNA for the CDR3 is TGTGCCAGCAGGGGGCCGGGACTAGAGTCAGATACGCAGTATTTT.

DNA for the CDR3: TGTGCCAGCTCACCTCCGGCTAACTATGGCTACACCTTC. It yields the protein CASSPPANYGYTF. The chain uses TRBV18 and TRBJ1-2, with D unresolved. Germline loops: CDR1 KGHSH, CDR2 LQKENI. The CDR3 is made up of 13 amino acids. With 3 bases removed from V and 0 bases from J, the gap between germline ends came to 5 bases.

The CDR3 region is CASSYGQTNSPLHF. The CDR3 DNA is TGTGCCAGCAGTTATGGGCAGACCAATTCACCCCTCCACTTT. The chain has TRBV6-2 or TRBV6-3 and TRBJ1-6; D is ambiguous. Germline V gene sequence: CDR1 MNHEY, CDR2 SVGEGT. V was clipped by 3 bases and J by 7 bases, with 10 bases between them. The CDR3 sequence is 14 residues long.

The chain employs TRBV7-6 and TRBJ2-3, with TRBD2 identical over 12 bases. V lost 5 bases and J lost 0; bases outside the gene matches: 6. Germline CDR1 and CDR2: SGHVS and FNYEAQ. The CDR3 contains 17 residues. CDR3 nucleotide sequence: TGTGCCAGCAGCCCCAGACTAGCGGGAGTCAGCACAGATACGCAGTATTTT. Encoded protein: CASSPRLAGVSTDTQYF. Together with reference TRBV7-6 and TRBJ2-3, the CDR3 gives the full variable domain: GAGVSQSPRYKVTKRGQDVALRCDPISGHVSLYWYRQALGQGPEFLTYFNYEAQQDKSGLPNDRFSAERPEGSISTLTIQRTEQRDSAMYRCASSPRLAGVSTDTQYFGPGTRLTVL.

On this clone itself: Other DNA sequences in this specimen translate into the identical CDR3. V usage is TRBV27 and J usage is TRBJ1-2, with D tentatively TRBD1 (5 bases). The CDR3 is made up of 13 amino acids. Looked up from germline, CDR1 is MNHEY and CDR2 is SMNVEV (reference sequence). Trimming left V 2 bases short and J 2 bases short, with 6 bases between. The CDR3 protein is CASSLGGNYGYTF. In nucleotides, the CDR3 is TGTGCCAGCAGTTTAGGGGGGAACTATGGCTACACCTTC.

The CDR3: CSASDLDGGAGATQYF. The CDR3 DNA is TGCAGTGCTAGTGACCTGGACGGGGGGGCCGGTGCTACGCAGTATTTT. J is TRBJ2-3 and V is TRBV20-1; 8 nucleotides agree with TRBD2. The length of the CDR3 is 16 residues. CDR1 is DFQATT, CDR2 SNEGSKA, per germline (reference sequence). V shed 3 bases and J 8 bases; nucleotides not matched to a gene: 16.